This is a list of T cell receptor beta chains from one sample in a study of T cells in Graves' hyperthyroidism and ophthalmopathy. MiXCR, run by TCRdb on the multiplex PCR reads, gives a single entry per CDR3 protein. This table holds fewer than 350,000 distinct CDR3 sequences, 12% to 15% found once. The sequenced sample consisted of blood. The receptors were sampled from a woman between 35 and 50 years old with Graves' hyperthyroidism. Each CDR3 is given with its conserved first and last residue. The order of the fields is V gene, clone size, D gene, J gene, CDR3 protein, CDR3 DNA. D genes are given only for firm matches. Size values are once, few and many counts, or a class for expanded clones, and some rows have none.

TRBV10-1,few,-,TRBJ2-1,CASSDPGTNNNEQFF,TGCGCCAGCAGTGACCCCGGGACAAATAACAATGAGCAGTTCTTC
TRBV10-3,many,-,TRBJ2-1,CAISAMPRAEVHNEQFF,TGTGCCATCAGTGCCATGCCGCGGGCGGAGGTACACAATGAGCAGTTCTTC
TRBV11-2,-,TRBD1,TRBJ2-4,CASSLWTGRNIQYF,TGTGCCAGCAGCTTATGGACAGGGAGGAACATTCAGTACTTC
TRBV2,many,-,TRBJ1-1,CASSDRMTNTEAFF,TGTGCCAGCAGTGATAGGATGACGAACACTGAAGCTTTCTTT
TRBV5-6,-,TRBD2,TRBJ2-1,CASSFPSGRGDEQFF,TGTGCCAGCAGCTTCCCTAGCGGGAGGGGAGATGAGCAGTTCTTC
TRBV14,-,TRBD2,TRBJ2-1,CASSRDYQNEQFF,TGTGCCAGCAGCCGGGACTACCAGAATGAGCAGTTCTTC
TRBV6-1,many,TRBD2,TRBJ2-3,CASSYISGGPTSTDTQYF,TGTGCCAGCAGTTATATCTCGGGAGGTCCAACTAGCACAGATACGCAGTATTTT
TRBV6-4,many,-,TRBJ1-1,CASSDGGESTEAFF,TGTGCCAGCAGTGACGGAGGGGAAAGTACTGAAGCTTTCTTT
TRBV20-1,many,TRBD1,TRBJ2-7,CSYDRGDSSYEQYF,TGCAGTTATGACAGGGGCGATAGCTCCTACGAGCAGTACTTC
TRBV18,few,TRBD2,TRBJ2-4,CASSAGTGGNIQYF,TGTGCCAGCTCAGCGGGTACGGGGGGAAACATTCAGTACTTC
TRBV20-1,many,TRBD1,TRBJ1-2,CSAISRDRGRGYTF,TGCAGTGCTATCTCCCGGGACAGGGGACGTGGCTACACCTTC
TRBV24-1,-,-,TRBJ1-6,CATSDLRQDNSPLHF,TGTGCCACCAGTGATTTGAGGCAGGATAATTCACCCCTCCACTTT
TRBV20-1,few,-,TRBJ1-2,CSALGLVYGYTF,TGCAGTGCTCTGGGCCTCGTATATGGCTACACCTTC
TRBV7-9,few,TRBD1,TRBJ2-5,CASSSTGVQETQYF,TGTGCCAGCAGCTCGACAGGGGTCCAAGAGACCCAGTACTTC
TRBV12-3/TRBV12-4,few,-,TRBJ1-4,CASSFGSEIEKLFF,TGTGCCAGCAGTTTTGGGTCTGAGATTGAAAAACTGTTTTTT
TRBV30,few,-,TRBJ2-1,CAWGWSTNEQFF,TGTGCCTGGGGGTGGAGTACCAATGAGCAGTTCTTC
TRBV2,many,-,TRBJ1-1,CASSGTGGAEAFF,TGTGCCAGCAGTGGAACAGGAGGGGCTGAAGCTTTCTTT
TRBV7-9,many,-,TRBJ2-3,CASSLKVGVPSDTQYF,TGTGCCAGCAGCTTAAAGGTGGGAGTGCCTAGCGATACGCAGTATTTT